This T cell receptor (beta chain) was found in a study of cytomegalovirus exposure and HLA in healthy donors. The wider study: The roughly 670 first-cohort repertoires and the roughly 130 validation repertoires shared the same platform, a later analysis reported.

The donors were in the roughly 130-subject validation cohort, distinct from the roughly 700-subject first cohort. Trimming removed 1 base from V and 5 bases from J; junction bases left unmatched: 7. The CDR3 has 16 amino acids. Per the germline V gene, CDR1 is SGHAT and CDR2 is FQNNGV. The table came from immunoSEQ multiplex PCR; TCRdb's copy has only in-frame clones and leaves some out. Counted here are about 120,000 clones, 85% occurring once; the ten biggest clones make up approximately 2.3%. Details on this clone: As yet, its antigen is unknown.

Study-level findings and limits: It was found in a later analysis that first-cohort TCR clusters tended to co-occur in the approximately 120 validation repertoires. Cytomegalovirus association was listed for around 170 TCR beta chains.

Sequenced: PBMCs. The TCR originated in a woman aged 25 to 39 in good health and CMV-seronegative. The chain links TRBV11-2 to TRBJ2-1; 8 nucleotides align to TRBD2. The CDR3 DNA sequence: TGTGCCAGCAGCTTAGGTTTCCGGACTAGCAACAATGAGCAGTTCTTC. As protein: CASSLGFRTSNNEQFF. Full variable domain (outside the CDR3, taken from reference TRBV11-2 and TRBJ2-1): EAGVAQSPRYKIIEKRQSVAFWCNPISGHATLYWYQQILGQGPKLLIQFQNNGVVDDSQLPKDRFSAERLKGVDSTLKIQPAKLEDSAVYLCASSLGFRTSNNEQFFGPGTRLTVL.